Shown below are 5 T cell receptor beta chains from a single sample sequenced in a study of blood T cell repertoires in COVID-19. Profiling relied on immunoSEQ multiplex PCR, and the TCRdb table lists in-frame clones only, not all of them. The repertoire consists of 87,000 or so clones, with more than 75% occurring once and the leading ten covering about 5%. The sequencing sample was made of peripheral blood. The receptors shown here come from a woman older than 75 with acute or convalescent COVID-19.

The chain employs TRBV2 and TRBJ2-3; TRBD2 matches at 10 bases. The V gene end was trimmed by 4 bases and the J gene end by 9 bases; junction bases not matched to a gene: 7. Germline loops: CDR1 SNHLY, CDR2 FYNNEI. The CDR3 runs to 14 residues. The CDR3 DNA reads TGTGCCAGCAGTGGCCTAGCGGGAGCTGGAACGCAGTATTTT. It yields the protein CASSGLAGAGTQYF.

This chain links TRBV7-9 with TRBJ2-5, with 10 nucleotides matching TRBD1. The germline gives CDR1 SEHNR, CDR2 FQNEAQ (reference sequence). This CDR3 spans 14 amino acids. The ends lost 5 bases at V and 3 bases at J; junction bases unmatched: 3. The CDR3 spells CASSLGTGEETQYF. CDR3 DNA: TGTGCCAGCAGCCTAGGGACAGGGGAAGAGACCCAGTACTTC. The full variable domain, with the rest looked up from reference TRBV7-9 and TRBJ2-5, is DTGVSQNPRHKITKRGQNVTFRCDPISEHNRLYWYRQTLGQGPEFLTYFQNEAQLEKSRLLSDRFSAERPKGSFSTLEIQRTEQGDSAMYLCASSLGTGEETQYFGPGTRLLVL.

V usage is TRBV27 and J usage is TRBJ1-1, with D maybe TRBD1 (5 bases). Germline-derived CDR1 and CDR2 are MNHEY and SMNVEV (reference sequence). V dropped 5 bases and J dropped 7 bases, with 20 bases sitting between them. This CDR3 is 15 amino acids long. The CDR3 loop is CASSALGQGLIEAFF. Here the CDR3 DNA reads TGTGCCAGCAGTGCCCTCGGGCAGGGTTTGATTGAAGCTTTCTTT.

This clone was counted between two and nine times. The J gene is TRBJ1-2, the V gene TRBV19, with D unresolved. CDR3 size: 13 residues. V dropped 3 bases and J dropped 0 bases, with 5 bases sitting between them. Germline V gene data show CDR1 as LNHDA and CDR2 as SQIVND (reference sequence). CDR3 amino acids: CASSIGTNYGYTF. DNA of the CDR3: TGTGCCAGTAGTATCGGTACTAACTATGGCTACACCTTC.

This chain connects TRBV19 to TRBJ2-2; 12 bases are shared with TRBD2. Germline loops: CDR1 LNHDA, CDR2 SQIVND (reference sequence). J gave up 5 bases and V 3 bases, and 10 bases lay outside the gene matches. This CDR3 has 18 residues. The DNA of the CDR3 is TGTGCCAGTAGTATTCTACGGAGGACTAGCGGGAAGACCGGGGAGCTGTTTTTT. Its protein product is CASSILRRTSGKTGELFF. The variable domain in full, completed from reference TRBV19 and TRBJ2-2, reads DGGITQSPKYLFRKEGQNVTLSCEQNLNHDAMYWYRQDPGQGLRLIYYSQIVNDFQKGDIAEGYSVSREKKESFPLTVTSAQKNPTAFYLCASSILRRTSGKTGELFFGEGSRLTVL.